These 29 T cell receptor beta chains were sequenced from one sample in a study of identical twins. TCRdb called the 5' RACE reads again in MiXCR, with one record for every CDR3 protein. The sample yields about 530,000 distinct CDR3 sequences, approximately 14% seen once. This same sample was also part of a study on yellow fever vaccine responses in identical twins.

The sequencing sample was made of CD4+ T cells sorted from blood. The receptor set was obtained from a woman younger than 35 in good health.

This clonotype was seen only a few times. The chain joins TRBV12-5 to TRBJ2-7, with D maybe TRBD2 (5 bases). V was cut by 4 bases and J by 0 bases, with 13 bases left in between. Germline-derived CDR1 and CDR2 are LGHNT and FRNRAP. The CDR3 extends over 15 amino acids. Written as DNA, the CDR3 is TGTGCTAGTGGTTCCCGGAGGAGCTACTCCTACGAGCAGTACTTC. Protein: CASGSRRSYSYEQYF.

This rearrangement joins TRBV11-2 to TRBJ2-2; D gene unclear. Germline CDR1 SGHAT, CDR2 FQNNGV. This CDR3 is 14 amino acids long. V lost 2 bases, J lost 5 bases, and 9 bases lay in between. In nucleotides, the CDR3 is TGTGCCAGCAGCTTAAGGCAGGAGACCGGGGAGCTGTTTTTT. This codes for CASSLRQETGELFF.

This clonotype was picked up a small number of times. The CDR3 nucleotides read TGCGCCAGCAGCCAAGAAGGCGGGGGCGGGTATGGCTACACCTTC. It encodes CASSQEGGGGYGYTF. V gene TRBV4-1 combines with J gene TRBJ1-2; D possibly corresponds to TRBD1 (6 bases). Deletions cut 0 bases from V and 5 bases from J, with 13 bases between. This CDR3 contains 15 residues. CDR1 and CDR2 (germline): MGHRA, YSYEKL.

This clonotype has more than one count but fewer than ten. The chain couples TRBV28 to TRBJ1-2; TRBD1 aligns across 9 bases. Germline assignment: CDR1 MDHEN and CDR2 SYDVKM. V shed 3 bases and J 6 bases; nucleotides not matched to a gene: 11. The length of the CDR3 is 16 residues. In DNA form, the CDR3 reads TGTGCCAGCAGTTTGTCTAGCGGGACAGGGTTTGATGGCTACACCTTC. This encodes CASSLSSGTGFDGYTF.

This clonotype was seen many times. The rearrangement links TRBV12-3 or TRBV12-4 to TRBJ1-6; weak D call: TRBD1 (6 bases). CDR3 length: 13 amino acids. The V end was cut by 3 bases, the J end by 6 bases, with 6 bases between. The CDR3, as DNA: TGTGCCAGCAGTTTGGACAGTAATTCACCCCTCCACTTT. This codes for CASSLDSNSPLHF.

This clonotype was counted a few times. The chain employs TRBV12-3 or TRBV12-4 and TRBJ1-5; D gene ambiguous. V lost 3 bases and J 5 bases, leaving 5 bases between the germline ends. The length of the CDR3 is 12 residues. In DNA, the CDR3 is TGTGCCAGCAGTTTGAAGTATCAGCCCCAGCATTTT. Its translation is CASSLKYQPQHF.

This sequence joins TRBV29-1 and TRBJ2-3; D is tentatively TRBD1 or TRBD2 (6 bases each). Per germline, CDR1 SQVTM and CDR2 ANQGSEA. Trimming stripped 5 bases from V and 5 bases from J, with 20 bases between. The CDR3 has 15 amino acids. CDR3 in DNA: TGCAGCGTTCTATTTGTGAGGGGGGTTGGAGATACGCAGTATTTT. Amino acids: CSVLFVRGVGDTQYF.

This chain connects TRBV12-3 or TRBV12-4 to TRBJ2-2; 12 positions match TRBD1. This CDR3 is 17 amino acids long. V lost 6 bases, J lost 6 bases, and 11 bases stayed unmatched. The CDR3 DNA follows: TGTGCCAGCAGGGCCCGGGACAGGGGGCGGTCGGCCGGGGAGCTGTTTTTT. Amino acids: CASRARDRGRSAGELFF.

The genes are TRBV19 and TRBJ2-7; 8 bases are shared with TRBD1. V trimming: 5 bases; J trimming: 0 bases; junction bases outside the gene matches: 6. The CDR3 totals 15 residues. In germline, CDR1 is LNHDA, CDR2 SQIVND (reference sequence). The CDR3 sequence is CASSGDRLSSYEQYF. The DNA for the CDR3 is TGTGCCAGTAGTGGGGACAGGCTAAGCTCCTACGAGCAGTACTTC.

The V gene is TRBV12-3 or TRBV12-4, the J gene TRBJ2-1; the match to TRBD2 covers 7 bases. This CDR3 contains 14 residues. V dropped 4 bases and J dropped 2; count of bases not matched to a gene: 2. The chain's CDR3 is CASSSGTTYNEQFF. Here the CDR3 DNA reads TGTGCCAGCAGTTCGGGGACTACCTACAATGAGCAGTTCTTC.

V and J are TRBV4-1 and TRBJ1-5; D is unresolved. Trimming stripped 0 bases from V and 0 bases from J, with 6 bases between. The germline V gene encodes CDR1 MGHRA and CDR2 YSYEKL. The CDR3 covers 15 residues. CDR3 nucleotide sequence: TGCGCCAGCAGCCAAGAGAGGAGTAGCAATCAGCCCCAGCATTTT. Translated: CASSQERSSNQPQHF.

The table lists this clonotype with many counts. The chain has TRBV5-1 and TRBJ2-7, with TRBD2 matching 11 bases. The V and J ends lost 0 bases and 5 bases, in that order; junction bases with no gene match: 4. Germline lookup yields CDR1 SGHRS and CDR2 YFSETQ. The CDR3 has 15 amino acids. CDR3 coding DNA: TGCGCCAGCAGCTTGGCGGCTAGCGGGAGGAACGAGCAGTACTTC. The encoded protein is CASSLAASGRNEQYF.

V usage is TRBV3-1 and J usage is TRBJ2-7, with 7 nucleotides matching TRBD2. Germline-derived CDR1 and CDR2 are LGHDT and YNNKEL (reference sequence). V gave up 0 bases and J gave up 4 bases; unmatched junction bases: 6. The CDR3 is 15 amino acids. This chain's CDR3 is CASSQEYWGGYEQYF. The CDR3 DNA follows: TGTGCCAGCAGCCAAGAATACTGGGGGGGTTACGAGCAGTACTTC.

This clonotype was detected a few times. The V gene is TRBV10-2, the J gene TRBJ2-3; no clear D gene. V shed 6 bases and J shed 7 bases, with 11 bases lying between them. The CDR3 is 12 amino acids. In germline, CDR1 is WSHSY, CDR2 SAAADI. CDR3 nucleotide sequence: TGCGCCAGCAGAGTCAGTGGTAATACGCAGTATTTT. Its protein product is CASRVSGNTQYF.

The chain carries TRBV19 and TRBJ1-5, with a tentative D call TRBD1 (6 bases). This CDR3 comprises 15 residues. CDR1 is LNHDA and CDR2 is SQIVND in the germline V gene (reference sequence). V lost 7 bases and J lost 1, with 14 bases in between. CDR3 sequence (DNA): TGTGCCAGTACGGGAGAGGGGGTGAGCAATCAGCCCCAGCATTTT. Translating it yields CASTGEGVSNQPQHF. The entire variable domain, with the rest obtained from reference TRBV19 and TRBJ1-5, is as follows: DGGITQSPKYLFRKEGQNVTLSCEQNLNHDAMYWYRQDPGQGLRLIYYSQIVNDFQKGDIAEGYSVSREKKESFPLTVTSAQKNPTAFYLCASTGEGVSNQPQHFGDGTRLSIL.

This clonotype was found a few times. CDR3 residues: CASSSQADEQFF. The CDR3 coding sequence is TGTGCCAGCAGCTCTCAGGCGGATGAGCAGTTCTTC. This chain joins TRBV7-2 and TRBJ2-1; no reliable D call. Trimming took 4 bases from V and 8 from J, leaving 9 bases between them. Germline lookup yields CDR1 SGHTA and CDR2 FQGNSA. The CDR3 contains 12 residues.

The chain couples TRBV6-1 to TRBJ1-5, with 7 bases aligning to TRBD1. The CDR3 totals 16 residues. V shed 6 bases, J shed 6 bases, and the junction held 14 bases outside the gene matches. Germline V gene data show CDR1 as MNHNS and CDR2 as SASEGT. DNA of the CDR3: TGTGCCAGCAGCCGGAGCGGCGACAGGGCACGTCAGCCCCAGCATTTT. This codes for CASSRSGDRARQPQHF.

The chain employs TRBV7-9 and TRBJ2-5; D call uncertain. Deletions cut 4 bases from V and 5 bases from J, with 14 bases between. Germline CDR1 and CDR2: SEHNR and FQNEAQ (reference sequence). The CDR3 has 14 residues. CDR3 loop: CASSSPRSHETQYF. Here the CDR3 DNA reads TGTGCCAGCAGCTCCCCTCGAAGTCACGAGACCCAGTACTTC.

The chain has TRBV15 and TRBJ2-5; TRBD1 matches 10 bases. The germline V gene encodes CDR1 LNHNV and CDR2 YYDKDF (reference sequence). Germline trimming cut 1 base from V and 2 bases from J; bases unmatched to any gene: 4. This CDR3 contains 16 residues. In nucleotides, the CDR3 is TGTGCCACCAGCAGAGCCCCGGGACAGGGGCAAGAGACCCAGTACTTC. Translating it yields CATSRAPGQGQETQYF.

This clonotype was observed a few times. The V gene is TRBV20-1, the J gene TRBJ2-4; 10 bases are a match to TRBD2. The CDR3 totals 21 residues. V dropped 2 bases and J dropped 2; count of bases not matched to a gene: 21. Germline V gene lookup returns CDR1 DFQATT and CDR2 SNEGSKA (reference sequence). The CDR3 protein is CSARLEAVASGSGGSKNIQYF. CDR3 coding DNA: TGCAGTGCTAGACTCGAAGCGGTCGCTAGCGGGAGCGGGGGGTCCAAAAACATTCAGTACTTC.

This chain connects TRBV15 to TRBJ2-2; D is unclear. The CDR3 length is 12 residues. V was pared by 5 bases and J by 7 bases, with 8 bases between. Per germline, CDR1 LNHNV and CDR2 YYDKDF (reference sequence). The CDR3 is CATSLSVGELFF. The DNA of the CDR3 is TGTGCCACCAGCTTATCTGTCGGGGAGCTGTTTTTT. Together with reference TRBV15 and TRBJ2-2, the CDR3 gives the full variable domain: DAMVIQNPRYQVTQFGKPVTLSCSQTLNHNVMYWYQQKSSQAPKLLFHYYDKDFNNEADTPDNFQSRRPNTSFCFLDIRSPGLGDTAMYLCATSLSVGELFFGEGSRLTVL.

This clonotype has a handful of counts. The chain links TRBV20-1 to TRBJ1-3; D gene ambiguous. With 5 bases removed from V and 4 bases from J, the gap between germline ends came to 6 bases. The CDR3 is 11 residues long. Germline loops: CDR1 DFQATT, CDR2 SNEGSKA (reference sequence). The CDR3 is CSAHIGNTIYF. The CDR3 nucleotides are TGCAGTGCTCATATCGGAAACACCATATATTTT.

J is TRBJ1-2 and V is TRBV2; a weak D match, TRBD1 (5 bases). Trimming stripped 11 bases from V and 8 bases from J, with 18 bases between. The CDR3 is 12 residues long. Germline values: CDR1 SNHLY, CDR2 FYNNEI. CDR3 sequence: CAGWGAGGGYTF. CDR3 coding DNA: TGTGCCGGCTGGGGCGCGGGAGGCGGCTACACCTTC.

The V and J genes are TRBV7-8 and TRBJ2-5, with D maybe TRBD2 (6 bases). The V end was cut by 6 bases, the J end by 7 bases, with 15 bases between. In germline, CDR1 is SGHVS, CDR2 FQNEAQ. CDR3 length: 13 residues. CDR3: CASRTGGVGTQYF. The DNA for the CDR3 is TGTGCCAGCAGAACCGGAGGGGTGGGGACCCAGTACTTC. The whole variable domain, remainder taken from reference TRBV7-8 and TRBJ2-5, is GAGVSQSPRYKVAKRGQDVALRCDPISGHVSLFWYQQALGQGPEFLTYFQNEAQLDKSGLPSDRFFAERPEGSVSTLKIQRTQQEDSAVYLCASRTGGVGTQYFGPGTRLLVL.

This clonotype appeared a few times. The chain combines TRBV20-1 with TRBJ2-5; 7 positions match TRBD2. From germline, CDR1 is DFQATT and CDR2 SNEGSKA (reference sequence). The length of the CDR3 is 13 residues. Trimming took 0 bases from V and 5 from J; bases not matched to a gene: 3. CDR3 bases: TGCAGTGCTAGAGAAAGCGGGGAGGAGACCCAGTACTTC. Encoded protein: CSARESGEETQYF.

The CDR3 sequence is CATRPPGGKETQYF. The CDR3, as DNA: TGTGCCACGCGTCCCCCTGGGGGAAAAGAGACCCAGTACTTC. This chain uses TRBV28 with TRBJ2-5; D may be TRBD1 or TRBD2 (5 bases each). CDR3 length: 14 residues. V lost 10 bases and J lost 3, with 18 bases in between. Per germline, CDR1 MDHEN and CDR2 SYDVKM. Looking up the rest from reference TRBV28 and TRBJ2-5 gives the full variable domain: DVKVTQSSRYLVKRTGEKVFLECVQDMDHENMFWYRQDPGLGLRLIYFSYDVKMKEKGDIPEGYSVSREKKERFSLILESASTNQTSMYLCATRPPGGKETQYFGPGTRLLVL.

The chain combines TRBV28 with TRBJ2-7; either TRBD1 or TRBD2 may supply D (5 bases each). CDR1 and CDR2 (germline): MDHEN, SYDVKM. This CDR3 is 16 amino acids long. The V end lost 5 bases, the J end lost 1 base, and 18 bases lay between the germline ends. CDR3: CASSPTGGGPSYEQYF. The CDR3 region has the DNA TGTGCCAGCAGTCCAACGGGTGGGGGTCCATCCTACGAGCAGTACTTC.

This clonotype has just a few counts. J is TRBJ2-5 and V is TRBV20-1; TRBD2 agrees at 13 bases. V trimming: 5 bases; J trimming: 5 bases; junction bases outside the gene matches: 11. This CDR3 is built from 16 residues. Germline values: CDR1 DFQATT, CDR2 SNEGSKA (reference sequence). The CDR3 DNA sequence: TGCAGTGCTCGGACGCGGACTAGCGGGAGTTTGGAGACCCAGTACTTC. It specifies CSARTRTSGSLETQYF.

The V call is TRBV7-9, the J call TRBJ2-1, with 9 bases fitting TRBD2. Germline-derived CDR1 and CDR2 are SEHNR and FQNEAQ (reference sequence). V was clipped by 0 bases and J by 4 bases; unmatched bases: 4. This CDR3 spans 16 amino acids. This CDR3 reads CASSLASLAGYNEQFF. The CDR3 DNA reads as TGTGCCAGCAGCTTAGCGTCGCTAGCGGGGTACAATGAGCAGTTCTTC. The full variable domain, in which reference TRBV7-9 and TRBJ2-1 provide the parts outside the CDR3, is DTGVSQNPRHKITKRGQNVTFRCDPISEHNRLYWYRQTLGQGPEFLTYFQNEAQLEKSRLLSDRFSAERPKGSFSTLEIQRTEQGDSAMYLCASSLASLAGYNEQFFGPGTRLTVL.